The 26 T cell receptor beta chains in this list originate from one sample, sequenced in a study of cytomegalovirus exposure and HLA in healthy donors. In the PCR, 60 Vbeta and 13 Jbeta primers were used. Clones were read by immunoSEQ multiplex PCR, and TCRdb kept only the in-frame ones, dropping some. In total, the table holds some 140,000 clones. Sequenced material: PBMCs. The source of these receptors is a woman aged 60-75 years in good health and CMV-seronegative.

CDR3 nucleotides: TGTGCCAGCAGACCGGGTCTGAGCTCCTACGAGCAGTACTTC. It encodes CASRPGLSSYEQYF. V usage is TRBV5-5 and J usage is TRBJ2-7, with unresolved D. Trimming left V 5 bases short and J 0 bases short, with 12 bases between. Germline lookup yields CDR1 SGHKS and CDR2 YYEKEE (reference sequence). CDR3 length equals 14 residues.

This chain's CDR3 is CATSRKIAGPGDTQYF. CDR3 coding DNA: TGTGCCACCAGCAGAAAGATAGCGGGCCCGGGGGATACGCAGTATTTT. V usage is TRBV15 and J usage is TRBJ2-3; 7 bases map to TRBD2. Per the germline V gene, CDR1 is LNHNV and CDR2 is YYDKDF (reference sequence). Trimming took 2 bases from V and 6 from J; bases not matched to a gene: 11. The CDR3 runs 16 residues.

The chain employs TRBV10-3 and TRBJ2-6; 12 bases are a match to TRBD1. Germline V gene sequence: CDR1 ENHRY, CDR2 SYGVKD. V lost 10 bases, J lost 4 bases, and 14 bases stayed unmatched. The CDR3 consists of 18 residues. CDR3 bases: TGTGCCACTTTGGCCGGGACAGGGGGCCGGGCGGGGGCCAACGTCCTGACTTTC. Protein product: CATLAGTGGRAGANVLTF.

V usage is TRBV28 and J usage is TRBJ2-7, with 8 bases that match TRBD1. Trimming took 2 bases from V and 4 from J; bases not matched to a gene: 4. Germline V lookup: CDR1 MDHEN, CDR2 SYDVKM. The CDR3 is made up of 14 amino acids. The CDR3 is CASSLPHRGYEQYF. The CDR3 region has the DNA TGTGCCAGCAGTTTACCCCACAGGGGGTACGAGCAGTACTTC. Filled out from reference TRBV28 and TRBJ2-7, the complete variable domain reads DVKVTQSSRYLVKRTGEKVFLECVQDMDHENMFWYRQDPGLGLRLIYFSYDVKMKEKGDIPEGYSVSREKKERFSLILESASTNQTSMYLCASSLPHRGYEQYFGPGTRLTVT.

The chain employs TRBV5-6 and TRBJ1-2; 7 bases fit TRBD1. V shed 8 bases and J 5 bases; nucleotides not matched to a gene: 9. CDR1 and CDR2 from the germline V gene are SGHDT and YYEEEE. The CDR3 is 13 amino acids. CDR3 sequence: CASTTGEVYGYTF. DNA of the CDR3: TGTGCCAGTACCACAGGGGAGGTATATGGCTACACCTTC.

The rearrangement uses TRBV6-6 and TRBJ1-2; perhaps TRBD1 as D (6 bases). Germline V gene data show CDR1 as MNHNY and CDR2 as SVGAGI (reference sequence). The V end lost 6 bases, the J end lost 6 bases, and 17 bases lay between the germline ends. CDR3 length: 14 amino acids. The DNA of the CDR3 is TGTGCCAGCAGGGGCGCAGGGGACTATGATGGCTACACCTTC. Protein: CASRGAGDYDGYTF.

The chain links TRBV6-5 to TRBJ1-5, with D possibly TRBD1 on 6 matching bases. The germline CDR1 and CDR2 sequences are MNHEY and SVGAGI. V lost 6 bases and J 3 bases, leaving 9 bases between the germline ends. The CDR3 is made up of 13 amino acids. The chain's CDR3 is CASRGQLNQPQHF. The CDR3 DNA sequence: TGTGCCAGCAGAGGACAGCTCAATCAGCCCCAGCATTTT.

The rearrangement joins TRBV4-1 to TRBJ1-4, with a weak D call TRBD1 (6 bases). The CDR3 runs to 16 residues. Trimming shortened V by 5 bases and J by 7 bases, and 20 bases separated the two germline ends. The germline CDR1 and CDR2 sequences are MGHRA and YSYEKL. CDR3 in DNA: TGCGCCAGCAGCTCGCTCGGGGGGGGGCGCCGTGAAAAACTGTTTTTT. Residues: CASSSLGGGRREKLFF.

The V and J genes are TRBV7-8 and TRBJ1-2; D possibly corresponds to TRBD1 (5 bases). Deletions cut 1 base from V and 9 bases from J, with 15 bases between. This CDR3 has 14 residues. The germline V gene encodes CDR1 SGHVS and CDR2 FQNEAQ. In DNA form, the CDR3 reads TGTGCCAGCAGCTTAGGACAGCCTCCGAATCGCTACACCTTC. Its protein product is CASSLGQPPNRYTF.

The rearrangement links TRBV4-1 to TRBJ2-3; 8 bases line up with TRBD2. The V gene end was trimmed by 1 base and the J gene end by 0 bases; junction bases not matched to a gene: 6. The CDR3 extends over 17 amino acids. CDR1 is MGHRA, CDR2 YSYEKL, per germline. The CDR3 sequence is CASSQVGRGESTDTQYF. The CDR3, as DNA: TGCGCCAGCAGCCAAGTTGGGCGGGGGGAGAGCACAGATACGCAGTATTTT.

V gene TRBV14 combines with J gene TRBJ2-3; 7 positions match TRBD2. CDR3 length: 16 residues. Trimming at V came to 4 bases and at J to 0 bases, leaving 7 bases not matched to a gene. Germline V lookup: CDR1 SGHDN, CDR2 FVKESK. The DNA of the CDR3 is TGTGCCAGCAGCCGCGGGAGTCCCCGTAGCACAGATACGCAGTATTTT. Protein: CASSRGSPRSTDTQYF.

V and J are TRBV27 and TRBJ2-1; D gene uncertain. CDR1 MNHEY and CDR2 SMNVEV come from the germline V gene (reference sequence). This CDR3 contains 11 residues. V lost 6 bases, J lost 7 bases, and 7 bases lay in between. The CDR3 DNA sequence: TGTGCCAGCAGCCTAGGTAATGAGCAGTTCTTC. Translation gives CASSLGNEQFF.

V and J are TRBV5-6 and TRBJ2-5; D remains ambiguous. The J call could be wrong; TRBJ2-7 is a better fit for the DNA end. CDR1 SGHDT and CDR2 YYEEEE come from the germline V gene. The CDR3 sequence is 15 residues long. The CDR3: CASSLLSALYYEQYF. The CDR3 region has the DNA TGTGCCAGCAGCTTGCTTTCTGCTTTATACTACGAGCAGTACTTC.

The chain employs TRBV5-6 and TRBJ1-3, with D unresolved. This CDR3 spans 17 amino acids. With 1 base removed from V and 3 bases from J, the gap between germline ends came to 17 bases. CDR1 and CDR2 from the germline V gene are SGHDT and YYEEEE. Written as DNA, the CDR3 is TGTGCCAGCAGCTTGAGAGGGCCCGCTCCCGTTGGAAACACCATATATTTT. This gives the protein CASSLRGPAPVGNTIYF. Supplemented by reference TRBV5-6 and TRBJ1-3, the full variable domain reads DAGVTQSPTHLIKTRGQQVTLRCSPKSGHDTVSWYQQALGQGPQFIFQYYEEEERQRGNFPDRFSGHQFPNYSSELNVNALLLGDSALYLCASSLRGPAPVGNTIYFGEGSWLTVV.

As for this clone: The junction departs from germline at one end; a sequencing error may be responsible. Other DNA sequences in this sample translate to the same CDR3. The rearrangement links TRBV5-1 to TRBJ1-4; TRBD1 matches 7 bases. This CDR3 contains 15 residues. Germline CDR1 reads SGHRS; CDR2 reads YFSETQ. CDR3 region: CASSLRTGSNDKLFF. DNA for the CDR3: TGCGCCAGCAGCTTGCGGACAGGTTCTAATGATAAACTGTTTTTT.

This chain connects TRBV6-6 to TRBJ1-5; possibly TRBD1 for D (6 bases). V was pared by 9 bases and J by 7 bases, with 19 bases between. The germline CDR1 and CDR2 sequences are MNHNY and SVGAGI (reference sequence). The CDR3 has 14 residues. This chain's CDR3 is CARRLPGAPQPQHF. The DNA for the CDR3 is TGTGCCAGACGCCTGCCAGGGGCGCCGCAGCCCCAGCATTTT.

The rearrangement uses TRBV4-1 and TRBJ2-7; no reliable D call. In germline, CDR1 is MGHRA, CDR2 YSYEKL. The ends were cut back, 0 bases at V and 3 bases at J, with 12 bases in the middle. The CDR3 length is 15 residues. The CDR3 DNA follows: TGCGCCAGCAGCCAAGATCGAAGTACTCACTACGAGCAGTACTTC. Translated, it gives CASSQDRSTHYEQYF.

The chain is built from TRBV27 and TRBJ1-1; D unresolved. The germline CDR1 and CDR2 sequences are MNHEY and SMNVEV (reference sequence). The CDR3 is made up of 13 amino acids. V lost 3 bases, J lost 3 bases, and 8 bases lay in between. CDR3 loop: CASSFSWDTEAFF. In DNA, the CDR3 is TGTGCCAGCAGTTTTAGCTGGGACACTGAAGCTTTCTTT.

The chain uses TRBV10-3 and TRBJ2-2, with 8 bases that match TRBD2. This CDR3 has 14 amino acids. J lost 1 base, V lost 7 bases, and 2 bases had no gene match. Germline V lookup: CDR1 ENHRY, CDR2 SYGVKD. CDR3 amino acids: CAIKGLGNTGELFF. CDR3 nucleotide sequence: TGTGCCATCAAGGGACTAGGGAACACCGGGGAGCTGTTTTTT.

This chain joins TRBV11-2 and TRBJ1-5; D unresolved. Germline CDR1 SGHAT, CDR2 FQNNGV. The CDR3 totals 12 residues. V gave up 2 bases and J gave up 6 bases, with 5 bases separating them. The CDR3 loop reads CASSLPGQPQHF. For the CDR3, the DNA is TGTGCCAGCAGCTTACCCGGTCAGCCCCAGCATTTT.

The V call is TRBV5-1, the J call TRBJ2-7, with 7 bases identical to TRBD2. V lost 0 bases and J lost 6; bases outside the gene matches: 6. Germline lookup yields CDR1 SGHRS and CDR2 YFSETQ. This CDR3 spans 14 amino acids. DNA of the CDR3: TGCGCCAGCAGCTTGGGGAGCGGGGTGGGCGAGCAGTACTTC. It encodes CASSLGSGVGEQYF.

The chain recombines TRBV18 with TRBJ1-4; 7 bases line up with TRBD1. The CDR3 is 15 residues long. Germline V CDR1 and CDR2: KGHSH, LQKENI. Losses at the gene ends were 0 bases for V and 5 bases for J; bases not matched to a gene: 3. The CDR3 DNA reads TGTGCCAGCTCACCACCGGGACAGTCAAATGAAAAACTGTTTTTT. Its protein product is CASSPPGQSNEKLFF.

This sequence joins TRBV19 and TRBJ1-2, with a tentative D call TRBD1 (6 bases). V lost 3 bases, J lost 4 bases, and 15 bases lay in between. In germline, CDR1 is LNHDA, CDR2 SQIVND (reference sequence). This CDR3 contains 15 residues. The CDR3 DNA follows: TGTGCCAGTAGTATCGCCGGGGGGCTGGGCTATGGCTACACCTTC. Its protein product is CASSIAGGLGYGYTF.

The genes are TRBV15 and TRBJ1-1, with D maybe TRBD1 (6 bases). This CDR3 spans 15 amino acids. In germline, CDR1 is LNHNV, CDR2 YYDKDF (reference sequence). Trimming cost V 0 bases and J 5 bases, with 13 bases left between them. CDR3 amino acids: CATSREQGVGTEAFF. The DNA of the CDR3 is TGTGCCACCAGCAGAGAACAGGGAGTAGGGACTGAAGCTTTCTTT.

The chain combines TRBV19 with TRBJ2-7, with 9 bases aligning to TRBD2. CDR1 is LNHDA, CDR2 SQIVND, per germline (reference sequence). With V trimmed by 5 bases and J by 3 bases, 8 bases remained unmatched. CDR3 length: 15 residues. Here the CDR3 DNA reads TGTGCCAGTAGTGCCGGGACTAGCATGGTCTACGAGCAGTACTTC. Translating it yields CASSAGTSMVYEQYF.

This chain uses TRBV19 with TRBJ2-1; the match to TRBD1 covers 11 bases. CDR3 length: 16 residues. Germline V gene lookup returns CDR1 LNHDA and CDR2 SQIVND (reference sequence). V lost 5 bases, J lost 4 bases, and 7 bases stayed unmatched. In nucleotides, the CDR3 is TGTGCCAGTAGTGCTAGGGACAGGGGGGCGTACAATGAGCAGTTCTTC. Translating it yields CASSARDRGAYNEQFF.